The following is a T cell receptor beta chain sequence with its context. The clone's antigen remains unknown. Qualities for individual bases were not recorded, and no much larger clone is one base off. This sample was included in a study of T cells in localized non-small cell lung cancer (TCRdb year 2020). General notes on the study: The study analyzed T cell repertoires of over 200 early-stage NSCLC patients, comparing tumors and uninvolved tumor-adjacent lungs. The cohort consisted of approximately 240 treatment-naive NSCLC patients whose localized lung tumors had been resected. A mean age of around 69 years was recorded for the NSCLC patients, of whom 120 to 150 were male and 85 to 110 were female.

CDR1 and CDR2 (GTSNPN, SVGIG) derive from the germline V gene (reference sequence). The cysteine opens and the phenylalanine closes a CDR3 of 13 amino acids. The sequence is cut down to CDR3 DNA, 39 bases in frame from base 1. The trim is 8 bases for V and 3 bases for J, with a gap of 16 bases between the germline ends. Summary of the overall study and its limitations: Higher T cell density in blood was associated with longer overall survival, whereas higher clonality in adjacent lung was associated with shorter survival. A median of roughly 56 of the top 100 tumor clones were detected in paired uninvolved adjacent lung, and 25 to 35 of these tumor clones were also found among the top 100 clones of the paired uninvolved adjacent lung. Because multi-region sequencing of the tumors was not done, intratumor heterogeneity could not be ruled out. Because the study design was exploratory, TCR variables were selected using unadjusted p-values without false-discovery rate correction. Uninvolved tumor-adjacent lung showed the highest T cell clonality, higher than tumor, which suggests more focused antigenic responses in the adjacent lung.

TCR beta CDR3 regions were sequenced from DNA using the immunoSEQ Assay. Per the source publication's procedure: T cell density was computed as TCR beta template counts normalized to usable DNA estimated by amplifying housekeeping genes. Richness was estimated with the preseqR package, extrapolating to 400,000 templates for PBMC samples and 120,000 templates for tissue samples. Clonality was defined as one minus Pielou's evenness. Tissue-enriched TCRs were identified by differential abundance testing using productive amino-acid clonotypes, minimum total count 5 and alpha 0.1. The Jaccard Index and the Morisita Overlap Index were used to quantify repertoire overlap between compartments. TCR beta CDR3s were clustered by GLIPH together with public tetramer-defined viral CDR3s, and at least three viral sequences plus V-gene enrichment were required for viral motifs. Imported from immuneACCESS, the table was reduced by TCRdb to in-frame sequences with V and J called. These copies leave out some clones; in studies compared against another copy, an unresolved V gene accounts for under half, and the cause of the remainder is not known. V and J calls and clone size are given by that table; D and trimming were obtained from the DNA. For this sample there are 10,000 to 13,000 clones; 40% to 55% appear just once. Of the sample, approximately 4.5% falls within the top ten clones.

The sample in question was lymph node tissue, obtained before any cancer treatment. This receptor chain uses TRBV30 and TRBJ1-2; the best D guess is TRBD1, with 5 bases matching. This sequence originates from a woman aged 40-70 years with stage II squamous cell lung carcinoma. The DNA reads as follows: TGTGCCGGGGGAGGAGGGGCTCACTATGGCTACACCTTC. It translates to CAGGGGAHYGYTF.